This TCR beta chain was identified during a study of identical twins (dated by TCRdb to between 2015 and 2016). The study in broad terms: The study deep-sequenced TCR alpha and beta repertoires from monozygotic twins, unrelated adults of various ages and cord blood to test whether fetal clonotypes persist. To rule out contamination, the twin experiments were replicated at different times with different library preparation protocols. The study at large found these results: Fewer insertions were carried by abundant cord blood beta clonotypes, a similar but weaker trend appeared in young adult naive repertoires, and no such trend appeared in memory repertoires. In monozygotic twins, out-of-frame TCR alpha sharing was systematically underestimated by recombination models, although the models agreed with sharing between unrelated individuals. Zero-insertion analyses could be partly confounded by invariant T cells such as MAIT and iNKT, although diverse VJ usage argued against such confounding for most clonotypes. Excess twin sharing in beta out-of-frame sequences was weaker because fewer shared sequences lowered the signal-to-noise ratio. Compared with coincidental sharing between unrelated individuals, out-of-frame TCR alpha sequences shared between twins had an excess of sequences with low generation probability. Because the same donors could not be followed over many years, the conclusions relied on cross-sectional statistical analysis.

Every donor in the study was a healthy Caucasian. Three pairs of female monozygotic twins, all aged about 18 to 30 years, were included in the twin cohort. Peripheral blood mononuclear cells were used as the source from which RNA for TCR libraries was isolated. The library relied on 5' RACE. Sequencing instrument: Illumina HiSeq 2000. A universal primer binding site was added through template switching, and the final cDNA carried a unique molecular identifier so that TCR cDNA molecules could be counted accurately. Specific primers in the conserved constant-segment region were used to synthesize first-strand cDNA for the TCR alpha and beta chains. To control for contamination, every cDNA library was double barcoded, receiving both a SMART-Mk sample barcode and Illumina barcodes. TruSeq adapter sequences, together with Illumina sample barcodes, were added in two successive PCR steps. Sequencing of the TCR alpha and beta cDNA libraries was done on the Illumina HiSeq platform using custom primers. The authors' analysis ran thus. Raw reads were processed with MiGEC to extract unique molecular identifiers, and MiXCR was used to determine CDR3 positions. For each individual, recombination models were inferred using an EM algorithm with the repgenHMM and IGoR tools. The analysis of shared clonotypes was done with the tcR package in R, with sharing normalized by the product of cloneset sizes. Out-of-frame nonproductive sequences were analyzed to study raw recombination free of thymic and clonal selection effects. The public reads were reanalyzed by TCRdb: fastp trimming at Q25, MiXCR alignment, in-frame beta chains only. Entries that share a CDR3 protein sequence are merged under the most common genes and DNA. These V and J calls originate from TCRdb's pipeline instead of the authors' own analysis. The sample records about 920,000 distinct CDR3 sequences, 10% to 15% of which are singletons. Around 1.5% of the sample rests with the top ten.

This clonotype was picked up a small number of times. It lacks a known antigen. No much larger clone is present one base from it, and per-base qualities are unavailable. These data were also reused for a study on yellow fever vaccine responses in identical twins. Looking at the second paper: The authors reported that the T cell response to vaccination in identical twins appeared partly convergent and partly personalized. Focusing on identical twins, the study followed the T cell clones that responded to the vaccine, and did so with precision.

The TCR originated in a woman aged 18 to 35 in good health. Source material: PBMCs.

The DNA sequence is as follows: TGTGCCAGCAGCCCGGGACTAGCCCTAAATGAGCAGTTCTTC. It specifies CASSPGLALNEQFF. The rearrangement combines TRBV3-1 with TRBJ2-1; 9 junctional bases match TRBD2. From the cysteine up to the phenylalanine, the CDR3 has a length of 14 residues. Of the read, only the CDR3 DNA is kept; its 42 bases are in frame from base 1. From a lookup of the germline V gene (reference sequence), CDR1 and CDR2 are LGHDT and YNNKEL. The germline V end is reduced by 4 bases and the J end by 7 bases; junction bases left unmatched: 5.